A single sample gave rise to the 7 T cell receptor beta chains below, sequenced in a study of blood T cell repertoires in COVID-19. This table comes from immunoSEQ multiplex PCR, and its TCRdb copy is limited to in-frame clones, with some not included. The sample has approximately 99,000 clones; about four fifths are singletons. Sequences were obtained from peripheral blood. The receptors derive from a woman in her 70s with acute or convalescent COVID-19.

This chain links TRBV11-1 with TRBJ1-6; D is perhaps TRBD1 (5 bases). CDR1 SGHAT and CDR2 FQDESV come from the germline V gene (reference sequence). CDR3 length equals 15 residues. The V end was cut by 3 bases, the J end by 4 bases, with 10 bases between. The CDR3 DNA follows: TGTGCCAGCAGCTTGCGAGACAGTTATAATTCACCCCTCCACTTT. Protein: CASSLRDSYNSPLHF.

Here the CDR3 DNA reads TGTGCCAGAAGCTTGGAGTTTCAGGGATCTAATGAAAAACTGTTTTTT. Encoded protein: CARSLEFQGSNEKLFF. This chain connects TRBV5-3 to TRBJ1-4; TRBD1 might be the D (5 bases). TRBV5-3 is labeled an ORF, and its function is uncertain. V was pared by 0 bases and J by 3 bases, with 12 bases between. This CDR3 is 16 amino acids long.

J is TRBJ1-5 and V is TRBV5-1; D perhaps matches TRBD1 (5 bases). Trimming shortened V by 3 bases and J by 0 bases, and 22 bases separated the two germline ends. The CDR3 sequence is 19 residues long. CDR1 is SGHRS and CDR2 is YFSETQ in the germline V gene. For the CDR3, the DNA is TGCGCCAGCAGCTGCAGGGTCTATAGTAGAGTAAGTAGCAATCAGCCCCAGCATTTT. Translating it yields CASSCRVYSRVSSNQPQHF.

V and J are TRBV30 and TRBJ2-7; 7 bases are shared with TRBD1. Germline V gene lookup returns CDR1 GTSNPN and CDR2 SVGIG (reference sequence). The CDR3 consists of 14 residues. After removal of 0 bases from V and 0 bases from J, the junction contained 2 bases not matched to a gene. In DNA, the CDR3 is TGTGCCTGGAGTGTTGGGACAGCCTCCTACGAGCAGTACTTC. Translation gives CAWSVGTASYEQYF.

The chain carries TRBV19 and TRBJ1-1; no clear D gene. V lost 5 bases to trimming and J lost 1 base, with 14 bases between them. The CDR3 totals 15 residues. Germline values: CDR1 LNHDA, CDR2 SQIVND (reference sequence). The CDR3 here is CASSLTSTGNTEAFF. CDR3 coding DNA: TGTGCCAGTAGTTTAACCTCGACGGGGAACACTGAAGCTTTCTTT.

This clone was picked up one time. The rearrangement uses TRBV5-4 and TRBJ1-6, with TRBD1 as a possible D gene (6 bases). V was cut by 0 bases and J by 4 bases, with 14 bases left in between. Germline loops: CDR1 SGHNT, CDR2 YYREEE (reference sequence). There are 17 residues in the CDR3. CDR3 DNA: TGTGCCAGCAGCTTGGGTTCCGGGACACGTTATAATTCACCCCTCCACTTT. Protein product: CASSLGSGTRYNSPLHF.

The J gene is TRBJ2-3, the V gene TRBV28; 9 positions match TRBD1. This CDR3 has 14 residues. Looked up from germline, CDR1 is MDHEN and CDR2 is SYDVKM. The junction had 8 bases not matched to a gene; V was cut back by 4 bases and J by 9 bases. CDR3 bases: TGTGCCAGCAGTTCACACAGGGGGCGAGGGACGCAGTATTTT. Residues: CASSSHRGRGTQYF.